Each of the 30 T cell receptor beta chains below was sequenced from the same sample in a study of blood T cell repertoires in COVID-19 (dated by TCRdb to about 2020). The library relied on the immunoSEQ multiplex PCR assay. The source is immuneACCESS, and TCRdb retained only in-frame sequences with V and J called. Part of the clones is not carried over; for the studies checked, unresolved V genes explain less than half of this, and the remainder is unexplained. Present in this sample are over 250,000 clones, 88% of which were seen just once. Of the sample, 3.5% to 4.5% falls within the top ten clones. The sequencing input was peripheral blood. The source of these receptors is a man in his fifties or sixties who had recovered from COVID-19.

The rearrangement uses TRBV12-5 and TRBJ1-5; 9 bases align to TRBD1. The germline CDR1 and CDR2 sequences are LGHNT and FRNRAP. The length of the CDR3 is 16 residues. V was pared by 6 bases and J by 5 bases, with 11 bases of the junction left unmatched. This CDR3 reads CASGRDTGGAHQPQHF. The CDR3 coding sequence is TGTGCTAGTGGACGCGATACAGGGGGCGCCCATCAGCCCCAGCATTTT.

The rearrangement uses TRBV3-1 (or the pseudogene TRBV3-2) and TRBJ2-7; perhaps TRBD1 as D (6 bases). CDR3 length equals 17 residues. The V and J ends lost 0 bases and 6 bases respectively, with 21 bases between them. Per the germline V gene, CDR1 is LGHDT and CDR2 is YNNKEL (reference sequence). DNA for the CDR3: TGTGCCAGCAGCCAAGATAGCAGTCTAGCCACCAGGGGCGAGCAGTACTTC. Its translation: CASSQDSSLATRGEQYF.

The chain has TRBV18 and TRBJ2-1; 10 positions match TRBD1. The germline CDR1 and CDR2 sequences are KGHSH and LQKENI. The CDR3 consists of 15 residues. J gave up 6 bases and V 2 bases, and 4 bases lay outside the gene matches. The CDR3 DNA follows: TGTGCCAGCTCACCATCTGGACAGGGGGTCAATGAGCAGTTCTTC. It codes for CASSPSGQGVNEQFF.

The gene calls are TRBV4-1 and TRBJ1-5; D call uncertain. CDR1 MGHRA and CDR2 YSYEKL come from the germline V gene. V lost 4 bases, J lost 3 bases, and 16 bases lay in between. The CDR3 contains 16 residues. The CDR3: CASSRVTEGDNQPQHF. CDR3 nucleotides: TGCGCCAGCAGCCGTGTGACGGAGGGTGACAATCAGCCCCAGCATTTT.

This sequence joins TRBV30 and TRBJ1-3; possibly TRBD1 for D (6 bases). V was cut by 2 bases and J by 4 bases, with 9 bases left in between. Germline V gene sequence: CDR1 GTSNPN, CDR2 SVGIG (reference sequence). The CDR3 is made up of 13 amino acids. In nucleotides, the CDR3 is TGTGCCTGGAGTCTTACAGGGGGAAACACCATATATTTT. This encodes CAWSLTGGNTIYF. Filled out from reference TRBV30 and TRBJ1-3, the complete variable domain reads SQTIHQWPATLVQPVGSPLSLECTVEGTSNPNLYWYRQAAGRGLQLLFYSVGIGQISSEVPQNLSASRPQDRQFILSSKKLLLSDSGFYLCAWSLTGGNTIYFGEGSWLTVV.

The chain carries TRBV6-5 and TRBJ2-4; 7 bases fit TRBD2. J lost 9 bases, V lost 0 bases, and 11 bases had no gene match. Germline loops: CDR1 MNHEY, CDR2 SVGAGI. The CDR3 covers 16 residues. As DNA, the CDR3 is TGTGCCAGCAGTTACTCGAGACCCGCGGGGGAGGTCATTCAGTACTTC. The encoded protein is CASSYSRPAGEVIQYF.

This chain joins TRBV6-6 and TRBJ2-1, with 13 bases aligning to TRBD2. CDR3 length: 16 residues. CDR1 is MNHNY and CDR2 is SVGAGI in the germline V gene (reference sequence). V dropped 4 bases and J dropped 9; count of bases not matched to a gene: 9. This CDR3 reads CASSSRTSGGGGEQFF. Written as DNA, the CDR3 is TGTGCCAGCAGTTCGCGGACTAGCGGGGGAGGCGGTGAGCAGTTCTTC.

The rearrangement joins TRBV9 to TRBJ2-3; D perhaps matches TRBD1 (5 bases). V lost 0 bases and J lost 4, with 15 bases in between. The CDR3 has 16 residues. The germline V gene has CDR1 SGDLS and CDR2 YYNGEE. The CDR3 DNA follows: TGTGCCAGCAGCGTAGTTGGCAGGGTAATTGCAGATACGCAGTATTTT. Encoded protein: CASSVVGRVIADTQYF.

V gene TRBV15 combines with J gene TRBJ1-2; D may be TRBD1 (5 bases). Germline-derived CDR1 and CDR2 are LNHNV and YYDKDF (reference sequence). CDR3 length: 15 residues. V was clipped by 0 bases and J by 6 bases, with 14 bases between them. CDR3 loop: CATSRDVVQVDGYTF. The CDR3 bases are TGTGCCACCAGCAGAGATGTGGTACAGGTGGATGGCTACACCTTC.

The chain combines TRBV6-1 with TRBJ1-5; D call uncertain. This CDR3 contains 16 residues. Looked up from germline, CDR1 is MNHNS and CDR2 is SASEGT. V was clipped by 3 bases and J by 2 bases, with 14 bases between them. CDR3 amino acids: CASSDSGLGGNQPQHF. As DNA, the CDR3 is TGTGCCAGCAGTGATTCTGGACTTGGGGGCAATCAGCCCCAGCATTTT.

This chain uses TRBV28 with TRBJ2-3, with 7 nucleotides matching TRBD2. The CDR3 spans 16 residues. The V gene's germline CDR1 is MDHEN and CDR2 SYDVKM. V lost 3 bases to trimming and J lost 1 base; unmatched junction nucleotides: 7. The CDR3 coding sequence is TGTGCCAGCAGTTTCCTAACTAGCGTTCGCACAGATACGCAGTATTTT. It encodes CASSFLTSVRTDTQYF.

The rearrangement links TRBV6-5 to TRBJ2-7; D is perhaps TRBD2 (5 bases). The CDR3 is 12 amino acids. Between the trimmed V and J ends, which lost 8 bases and 1 base, there was a span of 9 bases. The germline V gene encodes CDR1 MNHEY and CDR2 SVGAGI. The CDR3, as DNA: TGTGCCAGCTCCCGGGGTTCCTACGAGCAGTACTTC. This sequence encodes CASSRGSYEQYF.

The rearrangement uses TRBV9 and TRBJ1-1, with 7 bases fitting TRBD1. The CDR3 covers 16 residues. The ends lost 3 bases at V and 3 bases at J; junction bases unmatched: 11. Germline assignment: CDR1 SGDLS and CDR2 YYNGEE. For the CDR3, the DNA is TGTGCCAGCAGCGGTCCGACAGGGCTCGGGGACACTGAAGCTTTCTTT. Amino acid sequence: CASSGPTGLGDTEAFF.

Details on this clone: This CDR3 is also generated by other DNA sequences in the sample. The V gene is TRBV4-2, the J gene TRBJ1-1; TRBD1 aligns across 9 bases. The V and J ends lost 1 base and 1 base, in that order; junction bases with no gene match: 1. Germline assignment: CDR1 LGHNA and CDR2 YNFKEQ. The CDR3 covers 15 residues. The CDR3 nucleotides read TGTGCCAGCAGCCAAGTGACAGGGGGGAACACTGAAGCTTTCTTT. Its translation: CASSQVTGGNTEAFF.

The rearrangement uses TRBV19 and TRBJ2-1; 10 positions agree with TRBD2. V dropped 3 bases and J dropped 4; count of bases not matched to a gene: 3. The CDR3 is 15 residues long. The germline V gene encodes CDR1 LNHDA and CDR2 SQIVND (reference sequence). The DNA for the CDR3 is TGTGCCAGTAGTATCTTACTAGCGGGGTACAATGAGCAGTTCTTC. Amino acids: CASSILLAGYNEQFF.

CDR3 in amino acids: CASSGSIQGETQYF. The CDR3 DNA reads as TGTGCCAGCTCAGGCTCCATTCAGGGGGAGACCCAGTACTTC. The chain links TRBV18 to TRBJ2-5; maybe TRBD1 (6 bases). V lost 5 bases and J 5 bases, leaving 15 bases between the germline ends. CDR1 KGHSH and CDR2 LQKENI come from the germline V gene. CDR3 length equals 14 residues. Combining the CDR3 with reference TRBV18 and TRBJ2-5 gives the whole variable domain NAGVMQNPRHLVRRRGQEARLRCSPMKGHSHVYWYRQLPEEGLKFMVYLQKENIIDESGMPKERFSAEFPKEGPSILRIQQVVRGDSAAYFCASSGSIQGETQYFGPGTRLLVL.

This clone was recorded once. The chain employs TRBV9 and TRBJ1-5; a possible D gene is TRBD1 (5 bases). The CDR3 covers 14 residues. V lost 0 bases and J lost 6, with 10 bases in between. In germline, CDR1 is SGDLS, CDR2 YYNGEE. In DNA, the CDR3 is TGTGCCAGCAGCGTAGGGGGGGTTACTCAGCCCCAGCATTTT. This gives the protein CASSVGGVTQPQHF.

This chain uses TRBV12-5 with TRBJ2-7; no reliable D call. CDR3 size: 12 residues. Deletions cut 1 base from V and 4 bases from J, with 5 bases between. CDR1 LGHNT and CDR2 FRNRAP come from the germline V gene. DNA of the CDR3: TGTGCTAGTGGTTTGGGCAGGTACGAGCAGTACTTC. Amino acid sequence: CASGLGRYEQYF.

The chain uses TRBV10-3 and TRBJ1-1; TRBD1 might be the D (6 bases). This CDR3 comprises 15 residues. The V end was cut by 0 bases, the J end by 6 bases, with 14 bases between. Germline values: CDR1 ENHRY, CDR2 SYGVKD. CDR3 coding DNA: TGTGCCATCAGTGAGTCTGAGGGGGTCGGGGCTGAAGCTTTCTTT. Translated, it gives CAISESEGVGAEAFF.

V is TRBV4-2 and J is TRBJ1-1; D is undetermined. The germline V gene encodes CDR1 LGHNA and CDR2 YNFKEQ. V lost 0 bases and J 5 bases, leaving 10 bases between the germline ends. The CDR3 loop spans 14 amino acids. CDR3 sequence reads: CASSQDGRLTEAFF. The CDR3 nucleotides are TGTGCCAGCAGCCAAGATGGCAGACTTACTGAAGCTTTCTTT.

V and J are TRBV29-1 and TRBJ1-2; D gene uncertain. The V end lost 3 bases, the J end lost 6 bases, and 14 bases lay between the germline ends. The CDR3 runs to 13 residues. Germline CDR1 reads SQVTM; CDR2 reads ANQGSEA. In nucleotides, the CDR3 is TGCAGCGTTGAGGTGGCGGCGGGAGATGGCTACACCTTC. Protein product: CSVEVAAGDGYTF.

The chain has TRBV18 and TRBJ2-1; D call uncertain. Germline values: CDR1 KGHSH, CDR2 LQKENI. Trimming took 2 bases from V and 5 from J, leaving 16 bases between them. The CDR3 length is 16 residues. The CDR3 loop is CASSPFSSSVNNEQFF. CDR3 DNA sequence: TGTGCCAGCTCACCATTCTCTTCCAGCGTCAACAATGAGCAGTTCTTC.

The chain has TRBV9 and TRBJ2-2; 8 bases are a match to TRBD2. V was clipped by 6 bases and J by 4 bases; unmatched bases: 8. This CDR3 spans 15 amino acids. The germline gives CDR1 SGDLS, CDR2 YYNGEE. CDR3: CASTPGGVGTGELFF. The CDR3 DNA follows: TGTGCCAGCACTCCGGGGGGGGTAGGCACCGGGGAGCTGTTTTTT.

The chain couples TRBV18 to TRBJ1-1; no firm D call. The germline V gene has CDR1 KGHSH and CDR2 LQKENI. The CDR3 extends over 12 amino acids. V was clipped by 6 bases and J by 4 bases, with 9 bases between them. This CDR3 reads CASSGGPTEAFF. CDR3 bases: TGTGCCAGCTCGGGAGGACCCACTGAAGCTTTCTTT.

V usage is TRBV25-1 and J usage is TRBJ2-1; 9 nucleotides line up with TRBD1. This CDR3 region has 13 residues. The junction had 3 bases not matched to a gene; V was cut back by 4 bases and J by 8 bases. Per the germline V gene, CDR1 is MGHDK and CDR2 is SYGVNS. CDR3 loop: CASSVTGGYEQFF. The CDR3 DNA is TGTGCCAGCAGTGTCACAGGGGGCTATGAGCAGTTCTTC.

V is TRBV2 and J is TRBJ1-6; TRBD1 matches 8 bases. The CDR3 totals 16 residues. Trimming removed 6 bases from V and 4 bases from J; junction bases left unmatched: 8. Germline lookup yields CDR1 SNHLY and CDR2 FYNNEI. CDR3 coding DNA: TGTGCCAGCAGAACACAGGGGGAAATTTATAATTCACCCCTCCACTTT. It encodes CASRTQGEIYNSPLHF. Using reference TRBV2 and TRBJ1-6 for the parts outside the CDR3, the full variable domain is EPEVTQTPSHQVTQMGQEVILRCVPISNHLYFYWYRQILGQKVEFLVSFYNNEISEKSEIFDDQFSVERPDGSNFTLKIRSTKLEDSAMYFCASRTQGEIYNSPLHFGNGTRLTVT.

The chain employs TRBV10-1 and TRBJ2-2; the match to TRBD2 covers 7 bases. J gave up 4 bases and V 4 bases, and 6 bases lay outside the gene matches. The CDR3 runs to 15 residues. The germline V gene has CDR1 WNHNN and CDR2 SYGVQD (reference sequence). CDR3 nucleotide sequence: TGCGCCAGCAGTGTTATGGGGGGGGGCACCGGGGAGCTGTTTTTT. Encoded protein: CASSVMGGGTGELFF.

This clone was counted a few times. CDR3: CASSIEQGVGTGELFF. CDR3 DNA: TGTGCCAGTAGTATAGAACAGGGGGTCGGCACCGGGGAGCTGTTTTTT. This chain connects TRBV19 to TRBJ2-2, with 8 bases matching TRBD1. The CDR3 runs 16 residues. CDR1 is LNHDA, CDR2 SQIVND, per germline (reference sequence). V gave up 0 bases and J gave up 4 bases; unmatched junction bases: 4.

The table lists this clone with a count of one. Within the sample, other DNA sequences also encode this same CDR3. The V call is TRBV5-5, the J call TRBJ1-5, with D possibly TRBD1 on 6 matching bases. Germline-derived CDR1 and CDR2 are SGHKS and YYEKEE (reference sequence). The CDR3 totals 14 residues. Trimming shortened V by 0 bases and J by 2 bases, and 6 bases separated the two germline ends. For the CDR3, the DNA is TGTGCCAGCAGCTTGGCAGGGGGCAATCAGCCCCAGCATTTT. This codes for CASSLAGGNQPQHF.

This chain uses TRBV6-5 with TRBJ1-2; TRBD1 matches 8 bases. The CDR3 runs to 13 residues. CDR1 is MNHEY and CDR2 is SVGAGI in the germline V gene. The ends lost 5 bases at V and 6 bases at J; junction bases unmatched: 5. CDR3 bases: TGTGCCAGCAGTCTTCAGGGGGCGGATGGCTACACCTTC. As protein: CASSLQGADGYTF.